A selection of T cell receptor beta chains follows, all from one sample in a study of blood T cell repertoires in COVID-19. Only in-frame clones appear in the TCRdb table, and some are missing; sequencing was by immunoSEQ multiplex PCR. The table has around 150,000 clones, around 80% seen once. Specimen: peripheral blood. The receptors originated from a man aged 55 to 70 with active or convalescent COVID-19. The CDR3 runs from the conserved cysteine through the conserved F or W. A D gene is named only where the DNA matches it firmly. Rows give clone size only sometimes, using once, few, many, or a class for an expanded clone.

>.|TRBV2|TRBJ1-1|TRBD1
TGTGCCAGCAGTGGGACAGGGGACACTGAAGCTTTCTTT
CASSGTGDTEAFF
>.|TRBV5-8|TRBJ1-5|.
TGTGCCAGCAGCTTGGGGGAGAATGGTCAGCCCCAGCATTTT
CASSLGENGQPQHF
>once|TRBV7-7|TRBJ2-1|TRBD2
TGTGCTAGCAGCGGGGGACTAGCGGGAGTCTCTGAGCAGTTCTTC
CASSGGLAGVSEQFF
>.|TRBV28|TRBJ1-4|.
TGTGCCAGCAGTTTACAAGGGGCAGGGTCTAATGAAAAACTGTTTTTT
CASSLQGAGSNEKLFF
>.|TRBV2|TRBJ1-1|TRBD1
TGTGCCAGCAGCTATGGACCGGGACAGGGTAGGGCTTTCTTT
CASSYGPGQGRAFF
>.|TRBV10-3|TRBJ1-2|.
TGTGCCATCAATCAACCTAGGGAGGGTAGCTATGGCTACACCTTC
CAINQPREGSYGYTF
>many|TRBV29-1|TRBJ2-2|.
TGCAGCGTTGAAGATGGTGACCAGAGGGCCGGGGAGCTGTTTTTT
CSVEDGDQRAGELFF
>.|TRBV2|TRBJ2-5|.
TGTGCCAGCAGTGGACAGGGGGCTGGCGGGGGGGTAAAAGAGACCCAGTACTTC
CASSGQGAGGGVKETQYF
>once|TRBV10-1|TRBJ2-3|.
TGCGCCAGCAGTGAGTCGACGGGGGTAGGAACACCAGATACGCAGTATTTT
CASSESTGVGTPDTQYF
>.|TRBV3-1/TRBV3-2|TRBJ1-1|.
TGTGCCAGCAGCTCCCAGGGGCGAACCACTGAAGCTTTCTTT
CASSSQGRTTEAFF
>.|TRBV15|TRBJ2-7|.
TGTGCCACCAGTCACGCGAGCTCCTACGAGCAGTACTTC
CATSHASSYEQYF
>.|TRBV29-1|TRBJ1-2|.
TGCAGCGTTGACAGGCAGAACTATGGCTACACCTTC
CSVDRQNYGYTF
>.|TRBV2|TRBJ2-7|.
TGTGCCAGCGGCAGTTTTCCCCTCTACGAGCAGTACTTC
CASGSFPLYEQYF
>many|TRBV5-1|TRBJ2-5|TRBD1
TGCGCCAGCAGCCCAGGGACAGGGGGTTACCAAGAGACCCAGTACTTC
CASSPGTGGYQETQYF
>.|TRBV7-8|TRBJ1-5|TRBD1
TGTGCCAGCAGCGGGACAGGGTATAGCAATCAGCCCCAGCATTTT
CASSGTGYSNQPQHF
>once|TRBV2|TRBJ1-1|.
TGTGCCAGCAGTGAAGACGGGGACACTGAAGCTTTCTTT
CASSEDGDTEAFF
>.|TRBV6-5|TRBJ1-1|.
TGTGCCAGCAGCAGAGGTTTCATGAACACTGAAGCTTTCTTT
CASSRGFMNTEAFF
>.|TRBV5-4|TRBJ1-1|TRBD1
TGTGCCAGCAGCTTGACAGGGGTTGGCACTGAAGCTTTCTTT
CASSLTGVGTEAFF
>.|TRBV24-1|TRBJ1-2|TRBD1
TGTGCCACCAGTGACCCCGCCGCGAGACAGGGGGCGCGGGGCGGCTACACCTTC
CATSDPAARQGARGGYTF
>many|TRBV6-5|TRBJ2-7|.
TGTGCCAGCAGCAACGGGGTTTACGAGCAGTACTTC
CASSNGVYEQYF
>.|TRBV5-4|TRBJ1-5|TRBD1
TGTGCCAGCAGCTACCCACGACAGGGGCTTAGCAATCAGCCCCAGCATTTT
CASSYPRQGLSNQPQHF
>.|TRBV2|TRBJ1-5|TRBD1
TGTGCCAGCAGTAAAGGGGGGGCAGGGGGCAGTCAGCCCCAGCATTTT
CASSKGGAGGSQPQHF
>.|TRBV11-2|TRBJ2-4|TRBD1
TGTGCCAGCAGCACCACCCCCCAGGGGGCGAACATTCAGTACTTC
CASSTTPQGANIQYF
>.|TRBV5-1|TRBJ2-3|.
TGCGCCAGCAGCTTAGACGGACAGAGCACAGATACGCAGTATTTT
CASSLDGQSTDTQYF
>.|TRBV15|TRBJ1-3|.
TGTGCCACCAGCAGAGATGGGGGGACTGGAAACACCATATATTTT
CATSRDGGTGNTIYF
>.|TRBV15|TRBJ2-5|.
TGTGCCACCAGCAGCCCTCCCAGGTTCAGGGGCCCTAAGTACCAAGAGACCCAGTACTTC
CATSSPPRFRGPKYQETQYF
>.|TRBV11-3|TRBJ1-3|TRBD1
TGTGCCAGCAGCTTAGAGCCTAGACAGGGCGTAGATGGAAACACCATATATTTT
CASSLEPRQGVDGNTIYF
>.|TRBV5-4|TRBJ1-6|TRBD1
TGTGCCAGCAGCTTGCAGGGGGTTGATTCACCCCTCCACTTT
CASSLQGVDSPLHF
>.|TRBV18|TRBJ2-3|TRBD2
TGTGCCAGCTCACCAGCGGGGAGGGCAGATACGCAGTATTTT
CASSPAGRADTQYF
>.|TRBV28|TRBJ2-4|TRBD1
TGTGCCAGCAGGGACAGGGGACCCCAAGCCAAAAACATTCAGTACTTC
CASRDRGPQAKNIQYF